Sequencing of this T cell receptor beta chain was carried out in a study of monozygotic twins with inflammatory bowel disease. From the 5' RACE reads, TCRdb lists one entry per CDR3 protein and no DNA. The sample holds some 450,000 distinct CDR3 sequences. Germline CDR1 SGHDN, CDR2 FVKESK. The CDR3 consists of 14 residues. The material sequenced was blood. The genes are TRBV14 and TRBJ2-1. This TCR came from a human donor with ulcerative colitis or Crohn's disease, or a healthy co-twin of an affected twin (not recorded which). CDR3 protein: CASSLPWDYNEQFF. Full variable domain (remainder filled in from reference TRBV14 and TRBJ2-1): EAGVTQFPSHSVIEKGQTVTLRCDPISGHDNLYWYRRVMGKEIKFLLHFVKESKQDESGMPNNRFLAERTGGTYSTLKVQPAELEDSGVYFCASSLPWDYNEQFFGPGTRLTVL.